This T cell receptor (beta chain) comes out of a study of glioma-infiltrating T cells after dendritic cell vaccination. On the study more broadly: At biweekly intervals, patients got three intradermal dendritic cell vaccine injections.

J was trimmed by 3 bases and V by 4 bases; bases with no gene match: 13. The CDR3 is 16 residues long. Germline V gives CDR1 SGHRS, CDR2 YFSETQ. Up to 2 ug genomic DNA was used for TCRB CDR3 amplification. The PCR used 60 V beta and 13 J beta primers. Repertoires were generated with immunoSEQ multiplex PCR, while TCRdb's copy carries only in-frame clones and drops some. Altogether roughly 570 clones are present, 80% to 90% being singletons, with the ten largest covering under 13%. The specimen comprised tumor tissue, sampled before dendritic cell vaccination. The source of this sequence is a human donor with glioblastoma. The V and J genes are TRBV5-1 and TRBJ2-7, with 7 positions matching TRBD1. The DNA of the CDR3 is TGCGCCAGCAGCGCGGACGGGACAGTTAGGGTCTACGAGCAGTACTTC. Translation gives CASSADGTVRVYEQYF.